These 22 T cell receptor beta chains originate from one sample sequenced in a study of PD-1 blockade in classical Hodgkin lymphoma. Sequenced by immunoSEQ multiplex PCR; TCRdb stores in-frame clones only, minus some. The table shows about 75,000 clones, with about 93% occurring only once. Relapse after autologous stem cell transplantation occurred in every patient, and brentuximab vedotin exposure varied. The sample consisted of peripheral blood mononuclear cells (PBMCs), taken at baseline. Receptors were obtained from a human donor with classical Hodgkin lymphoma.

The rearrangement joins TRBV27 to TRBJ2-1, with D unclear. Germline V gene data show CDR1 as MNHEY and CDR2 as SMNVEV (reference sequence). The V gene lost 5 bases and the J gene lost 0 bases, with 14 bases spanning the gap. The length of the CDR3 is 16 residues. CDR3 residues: CASSPSMIGSYNEQFF. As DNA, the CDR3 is TGTGCCAGCAGTCCGTCTATGATCGGCTCCTACAATGAGCAGTTCTTC.

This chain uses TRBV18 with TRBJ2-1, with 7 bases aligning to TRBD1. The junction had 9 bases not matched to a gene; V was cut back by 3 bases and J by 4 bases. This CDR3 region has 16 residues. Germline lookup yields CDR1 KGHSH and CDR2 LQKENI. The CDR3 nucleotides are TGTGCCAGCTCACCGGCCCAAGGGGGCTGGTACAATGAGCAGTTCTTC. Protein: CASSPAQGGWYNEQFF.

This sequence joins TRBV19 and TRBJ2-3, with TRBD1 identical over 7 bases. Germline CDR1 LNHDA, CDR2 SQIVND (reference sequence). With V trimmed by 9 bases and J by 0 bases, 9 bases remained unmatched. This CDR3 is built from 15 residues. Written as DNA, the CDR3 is TGTGCCAGCACAACCGGGACAGCTAGCACAGATACGCAGTATTTT. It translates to CASTTGTASTDTQYF.

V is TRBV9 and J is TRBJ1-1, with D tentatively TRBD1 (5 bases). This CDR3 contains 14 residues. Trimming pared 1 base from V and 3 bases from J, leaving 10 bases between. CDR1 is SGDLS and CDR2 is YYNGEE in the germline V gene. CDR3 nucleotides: TGTGCCAGCAGCGTATCTCTAGGGGACACTGAAGCTTTCTTT. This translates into CASSVSLGDTEAFF. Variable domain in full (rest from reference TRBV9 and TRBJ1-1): DSGVTQTPKHLITATGQRVTLRCSPRSGDLSVYWYQQSLDQGLQFLIQYYNGEERAKGNILERFSAQQFPDLHSELNLSSLELGDSALYFCASSVSLGDTEAFFGQGTRLTVV.

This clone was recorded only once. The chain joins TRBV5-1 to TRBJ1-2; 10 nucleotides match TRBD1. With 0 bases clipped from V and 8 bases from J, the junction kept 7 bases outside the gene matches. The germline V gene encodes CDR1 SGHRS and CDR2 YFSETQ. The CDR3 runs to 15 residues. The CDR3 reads CASSLATGGARGYTF. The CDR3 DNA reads TGCGCCAGCAGCTTGGCGACAGGGGGCGCGCGGGGCTACACCTTC.

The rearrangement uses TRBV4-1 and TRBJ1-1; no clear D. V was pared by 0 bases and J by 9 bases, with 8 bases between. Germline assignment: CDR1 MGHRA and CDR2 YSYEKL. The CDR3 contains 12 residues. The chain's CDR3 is CASSQDLGKAFF. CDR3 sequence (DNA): TGCGCCAGCAGCCAAGATTTGGGGAAAGCTTTCTTT.

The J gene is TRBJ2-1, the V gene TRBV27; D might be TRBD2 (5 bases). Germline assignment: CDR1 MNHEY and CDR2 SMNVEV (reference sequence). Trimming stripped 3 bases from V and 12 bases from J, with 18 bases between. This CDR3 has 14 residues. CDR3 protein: CASSFTLVGAGQFF. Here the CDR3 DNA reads TGTGCCAGCAGTTTCACACTAGTCGGAGCCGGGCAGTTCTTC.

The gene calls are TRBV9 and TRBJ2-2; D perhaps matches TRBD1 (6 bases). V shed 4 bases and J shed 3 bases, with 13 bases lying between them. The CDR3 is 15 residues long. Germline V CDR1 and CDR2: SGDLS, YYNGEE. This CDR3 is CASSPRGRDTGELFF. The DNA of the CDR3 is TGTGCCAGCAGCCCCAGGGGTCGTGACACCGGGGAGCTGTTTTTT.

CDR3 bases: TGTGCCAGCAGTGGGGAAACGAGCCGTTACGAGCAGTACTTC. It specifies CASSGETSRYEQYF. The rearrangement uses TRBV25-1 and TRBJ2-7; D is unclear. This CDR3 is built from 14 residues. Germline CDR1 MGHDK, CDR2 SYGVNS. V lost 4 bases and J lost 4, with 14 bases in between.

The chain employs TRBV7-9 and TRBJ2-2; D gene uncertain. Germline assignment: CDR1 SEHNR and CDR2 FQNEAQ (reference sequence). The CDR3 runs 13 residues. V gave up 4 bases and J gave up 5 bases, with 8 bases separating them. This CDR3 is CASSWLGTGELFF. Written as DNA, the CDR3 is TGTGCCAGCAGCTGGCTGGGAACCGGGGAGCTGTTTTTT.

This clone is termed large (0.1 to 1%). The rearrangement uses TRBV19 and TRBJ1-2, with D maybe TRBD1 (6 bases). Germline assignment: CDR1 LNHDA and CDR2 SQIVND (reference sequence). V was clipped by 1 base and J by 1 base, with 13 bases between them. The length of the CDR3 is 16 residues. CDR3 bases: TGTGCCAGTAGTATAGTCAAGGCAGGGGTTAACTATGGCTACACCTTC. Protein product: CASSIVKAGVNYGYTF.

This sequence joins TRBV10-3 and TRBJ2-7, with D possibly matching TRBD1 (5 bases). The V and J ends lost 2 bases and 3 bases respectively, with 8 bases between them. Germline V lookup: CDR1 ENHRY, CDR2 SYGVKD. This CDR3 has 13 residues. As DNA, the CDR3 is TGTGCCATCAGTGAGGACAGATACTACGAGCAGTACTTC. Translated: CAISEDRYYEQYF.

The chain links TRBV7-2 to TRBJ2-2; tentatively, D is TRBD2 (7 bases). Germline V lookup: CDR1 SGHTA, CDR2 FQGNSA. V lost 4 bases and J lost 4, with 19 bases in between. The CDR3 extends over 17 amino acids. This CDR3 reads CASSSRGGGLGTGELFF. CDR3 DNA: TGTGCCAGCAGCTCTCGTGGGGGGGGCCTTGGCACCGGGGAGCTGTTTTTT.

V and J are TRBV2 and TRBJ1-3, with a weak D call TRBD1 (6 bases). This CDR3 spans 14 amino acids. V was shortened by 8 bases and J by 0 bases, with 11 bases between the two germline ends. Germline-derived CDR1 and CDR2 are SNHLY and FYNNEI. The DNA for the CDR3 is TGTGCCAGCCGCGGGGGCACCTCTGGAAACACCATATATTTT. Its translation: CASRGGTSGNTIYF. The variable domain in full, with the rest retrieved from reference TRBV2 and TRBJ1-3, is EPEVTQTPSHQVTQMGQEVILRCVPISNHLYFYWYRQILGQKVEFLVSFYNNEISEKSEIFDDQFSVERPDGSNFTLKIRSTKLEDSAMYFCASRGGTSGNTIYFGEGSWLTVV.

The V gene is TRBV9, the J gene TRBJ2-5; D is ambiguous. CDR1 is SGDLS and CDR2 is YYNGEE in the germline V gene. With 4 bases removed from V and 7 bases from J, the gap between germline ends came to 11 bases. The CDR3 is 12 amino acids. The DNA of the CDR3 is TGTGCCAGCAGCTCCTACGGCGGGACCCAGTACTTC. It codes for CASSSYGGTQYF.

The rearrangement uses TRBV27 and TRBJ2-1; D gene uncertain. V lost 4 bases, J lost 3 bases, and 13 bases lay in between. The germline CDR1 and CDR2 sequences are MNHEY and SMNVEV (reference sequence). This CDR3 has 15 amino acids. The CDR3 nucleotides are TGTGCCAGCAGTTCGCGGCTAGGGTTCTACAATGAGCAGTTCTTC. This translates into CASSSRLGFYNEQFF.

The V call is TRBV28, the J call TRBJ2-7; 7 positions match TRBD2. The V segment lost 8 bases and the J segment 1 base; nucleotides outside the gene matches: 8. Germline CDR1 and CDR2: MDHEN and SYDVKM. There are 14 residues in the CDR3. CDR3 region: CASHQGGPSYEQYF. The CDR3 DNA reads TGTGCCAGCCACCAGGGAGGGCCGTCCTACGAGCAGTACTTC.

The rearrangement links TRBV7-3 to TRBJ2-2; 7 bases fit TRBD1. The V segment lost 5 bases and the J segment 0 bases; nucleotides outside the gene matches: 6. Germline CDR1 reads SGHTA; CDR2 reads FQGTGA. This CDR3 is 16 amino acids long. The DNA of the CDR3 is TGTGCCAGCAGCCTACAGGGGTCAGCGAACACCGGGGAGCTGTTTTTT. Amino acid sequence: CASSLQGSANTGELFF. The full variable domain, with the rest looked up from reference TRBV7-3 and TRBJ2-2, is GAGVSQTPSNKVTEKGKYVELRCDPISGHTALYWYRQSLGQGPEFLIYFQGTGAADDSGLPNDRFFAVRPEGSVSTLKIQRTERGDSAVYLCASSLQGSANTGELFFGEGSRLTVL.

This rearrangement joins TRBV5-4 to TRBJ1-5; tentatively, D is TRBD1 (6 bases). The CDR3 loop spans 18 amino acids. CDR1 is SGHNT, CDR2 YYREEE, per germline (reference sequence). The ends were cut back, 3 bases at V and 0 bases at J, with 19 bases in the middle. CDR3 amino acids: CASSSAIDRPNSNQPQHF. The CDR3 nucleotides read TGTGCCAGCAGCTCCGCCATAGACAGGCCAAATAGCAATCAGCCCCAGCATTTT.

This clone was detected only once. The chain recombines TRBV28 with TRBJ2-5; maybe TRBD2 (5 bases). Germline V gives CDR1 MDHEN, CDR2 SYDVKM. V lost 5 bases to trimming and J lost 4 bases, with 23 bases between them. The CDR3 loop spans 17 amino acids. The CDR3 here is CASSGSSGVGWAETQYF. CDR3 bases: TGTGCCAGCAGTGGTAGCAGCGGTGTGGGTTGGGCAGAGACCCAGTACTTC.

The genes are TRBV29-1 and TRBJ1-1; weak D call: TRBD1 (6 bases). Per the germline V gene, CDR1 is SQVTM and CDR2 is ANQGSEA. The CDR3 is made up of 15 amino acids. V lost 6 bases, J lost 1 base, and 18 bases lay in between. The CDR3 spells CSVAPRGASNTEAFF. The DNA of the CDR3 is TGCAGCGTCGCCCCCAGGGGCGCCTCGAACACTGAAGCTTTCTTT. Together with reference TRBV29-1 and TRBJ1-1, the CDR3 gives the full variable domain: SAVISQKPSRDICQRGTSLTIQCQVDSQVTMMFWYRQQPGQSLTLIATANQGSEATYESGFVIDKFPISRPNLTFSTLTVSNMSPEDSSIYLCSVAPRGASNTEAFFGQGTRLTVV.

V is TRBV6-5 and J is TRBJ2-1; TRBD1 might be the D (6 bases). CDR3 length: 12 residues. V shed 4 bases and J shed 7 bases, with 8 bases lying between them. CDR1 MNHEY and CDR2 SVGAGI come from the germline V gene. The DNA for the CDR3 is TGTGCCAGCAGTTTTGACAGGAATGAGCAGTTCTTC. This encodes CASSFDRNEQFF.